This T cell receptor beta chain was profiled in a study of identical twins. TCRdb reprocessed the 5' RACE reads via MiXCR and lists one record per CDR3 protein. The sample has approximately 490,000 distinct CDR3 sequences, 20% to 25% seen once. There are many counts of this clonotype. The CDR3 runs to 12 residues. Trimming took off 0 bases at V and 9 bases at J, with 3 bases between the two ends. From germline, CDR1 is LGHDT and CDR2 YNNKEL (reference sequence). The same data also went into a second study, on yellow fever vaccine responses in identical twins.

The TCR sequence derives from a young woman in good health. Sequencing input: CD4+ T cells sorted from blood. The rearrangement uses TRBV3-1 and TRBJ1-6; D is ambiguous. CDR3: CASSQEGSPLHF. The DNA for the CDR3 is TGTGCCAGCAGCCAAGAGGGTTCACCCCTCCACTTT.